Listed below are T cell receptor beta chains from one sample, sequenced in a study of blood T cell repertoires in COVID-19. TCRdb's copy holds only in-frame clones and misses some; the assay was immunoSEQ multiplex PCR. The table lists fewer than 300,000 clones, 90% to 95% of them singletons. The specimen sequenced was peripheral blood. Receptor source: a woman in her 30s with COVID-19, enrolled during active disease. Each CDR3 is given with its conserved first and last residue. D genes are given only for firm matches. The size entry is marked missing in some rows and otherwise reads once, few, many or a size class.

CDR3nt	CDR3aa	v_gene	j_gene	abundance	d_gene
TGTGCCAGCAGTTCGATCCCGGCAGGTTTCACGTGGGTCACAGATACGCAGTATTTT	CASSSIPAGFTWVTDTQYF	TRBV27	TRBJ2-3	-	-
TGCAGTGCTATGTCGGGAGGGGAGCAGTTCTTC	CSAMSGGEQFF	TRBV20-1	TRBJ2-1	-	TRBD2
TGTGCCAGCAGCACGTCACAGGGGATCGACACCGGGGAGCTGTTTTTT	CASSTSQGIDTGELFF	TRBV7-9	TRBJ2-2	once	TRBD1
TGTGCCTGGGGACAGGGGGAGGATCAGCCCCAGCATTTT	CAWGQGEDQPQHF	TRBV30	TRBJ1-5	-	TRBD1
TGTGCCAGCAGTTTTAATCAGGATACGCAGTATTTT	CASSFNQDTQYF	TRBV28	TRBJ2-3	-	-
TGTGCCAGCAGCCAGAGGAGGACAGCGAACACTGAAGCTTTCTTT	CASSQRRTANTEAFF	TRBV3-1/TRBV3-2	TRBJ1-1	-	-
TGTGCCTGGAACAGTAGGGCGGGGACAGGGGGTGGTGGCTACACCTTC	CAWNSRAGTGGGGYTF	TRBV30	TRBJ1-2	once	TRBD1
TGTGCCACCAGCAGAGATTTCGGGGATCAGCCCCAGCATTTT	CATSRDFGDQPQHF	TRBV15	TRBJ1-5	-	-
TGCAGCGTTAGGCTAGCGGTAGATACGCAGTATTTT	CSVRLAVDTQYF	TRBV29-1	TRBJ2-3	-	TRBD2
TGTGCCAGCAGCTTGTACGGTAGGGGAAACAATCAGCCCCAGCATTTT	CASSLYGRGNNQPQHF	TRBV5-6	TRBJ1-5	-	-
TGTGCCAGCAGCCCCCGTCGGACTAGCGGGAGAGTCCACGAGCAGTACTTC	CASSPRRTSGRVHEQYF	TRBV11-2	TRBJ2-7	once	TRBD2
TGTGCCAGCAGTTTATCTTGGACAGGGGGCTACACCTTC	CASSLSWTGGYTF	TRBV27	TRBJ1-2	-	TRBD1
TGCGCCAGCAGCCAGGGGAAAGATCAGCCCCAGCATTTT	CASSQGKDQPQHF	TRBV5-1	TRBJ1-5	-	-
TGTGCCAGCAAAGTTTCGGGACAGGGGGCCTACGAGCAGTACTTC	CASKVSGQGAYEQYF	TRBV2	TRBJ2-7	-	TRBD1
TGTGCCAGCAGCCAAAGGACAGGAAATAATGAAAAACTGTTTTTT	CASSQRTGNNEKLFF	TRBV3-1/TRBV3-2	TRBJ1-4	once	TRBD1
TGCAGTGCTAGTGGGCCCAGGGGGCGCCTAGAGTACCAAGAGACCCAGTACTTC	CSASGPRGRLEYQETQYF	TRBV20-1	TRBJ2-5	-	TRBD1
TGTGCCAGTAGTAGCCAGGACAGCTACAATGAGCAGTTCTTC	CASSSQDSYNEQFF	TRBV19	TRBJ2-1	-	-
TGTGCCAGCAGCCCGGGGACAGGATCCGGAGTTGAAGCTTTCTTT	CASSPGTGSGVEAFF	TRBV7-6	TRBJ1-1	-	TRBD1
TGTGCCTGGAGCCCCGGTGGAAACACCATATATTTT	CAWSPGGNTIYF	TRBV30	TRBJ1-3	few	-
TGCAGCGTTGAGCAGAGCGCAACTAATGAAAAACTGTTTTTT	CSVEQSATNEKLFF	TRBV29-1	TRBJ1-4	-	-
TGTGCCAGCAGCCCCTCAGACGGGATATTTGAAAAACTGTTTTTT	CASSPSDGIFEKLFF	TRBV7-9	TRBJ1-4	-	-
TGTGCCAGCAGCTTGGACAGGGGGTCCCATCAGCCCCAGCATTTT	CASSLDRGSHQPQHF	TRBV11-2	TRBJ1-5	-	TRBD1
TGTGCCATCAGTGGAGTAGGGACTAGCTACAATGAGCAGTTCTTC	CAISGVGTSYNEQFF	TRBV10-3	TRBJ2-1	-	TRBD2
TGTGCCAGCAGCCTAGACAGGGCTGGGTTGACAGATACGCAGTATTTT	CASSLDRAGLTDTQYF	TRBV28	TRBJ2-3	-	TRBD1
TGTGCCAGCAGCGGTAGCGGGAGGACAGATACGCAGTATTTT	CASSGSGRTDTQYF	TRBV7-9	TRBJ2-3	-	TRBD2
TGTGCCAGTAGTATCCTACAGGGTAATAGCAATCAGCCCCAGCATTTT	CASSILQGNSNQPQHF	TRBV19	TRBJ1-5	-	-
TGTGCCAGCTCATCTCAGGGTCCTGGCAGCAATCAGCCCCAGCATTTT	CASSSQGPGSNQPQHF	TRBV18	TRBJ1-5	-	-
TGCAGCGTTGGGGGGGTGACGAACACTGAAGCTTTCTTT	CSVGGVTNTEAFF	TRBV29-1	TRBJ1-1	-	-
TGCAGCGGAGGAGACAGGGAGAACGGCTACACCTTC	CSGGDRENGYTF	TRBV29-1	TRBJ1-2	-	TRBD1
TGTGCCTGGAACACAGGGCCGACTCAGCCCCAGCATTTT	CAWNTGPTQPQHF	TRBV30	TRBJ1-5	-	-
TGTGCCAGCAGCCGGGGGGGCTTCACAGATACGCAGTATTTT	CASSRGGFTDTQYF	TRBV7-2	TRBJ2-3	-	TRBD2
TGTGCCAGCAGTTTAGGCCTAGCGGGGGCGTACAATGAGCAGTTCTTC	CASSLGLAGAYNEQFF	TRBV28	TRBJ2-1	-	TRBD2
TGCGCCAGCAGCTTGGAGGGGACTAGATACGCGAACACCGGGGAGCTGTTTTTT	CASSLEGTRYANTGELFF	TRBV5-1	TRBJ2-2	once	TRBD2
TGTGCCAGTAGTATAGCCCAGGGGGCATTGGAGGAGCTGTTTTTT	CASSIAQGALEELFF	TRBV19	TRBJ2-2	-	TRBD1
TGCGCCAGCAGCCCAGTAGCGGGAGGGGTCAATGAGCAGTTCTTC	CASSPVAGGVNEQFF	TRBV5-1	TRBJ2-1	once	TRBD2
TGTGCCAGCAGCCTACCCTTACGCTCTGGAAACACCATATATTTT	CASSLPLRSGNTIYF	TRBV5-5	TRBJ1-3	-	-
TGTGCCAGCAGGCTCGGGGGACAGAACTATGGCTACACCTTC	CASRLGGQNYGYTF	TRBV28	TRBJ1-2	once	TRBD1
TGTGCCAGCAGCCAAGAGGGACTAGCGGGAGGGCCGACCTACGAGCAGTACTTC	CASSQEGLAGGPTYEQYF	TRBV3-1/TRBV3-2	TRBJ2-7	-	TRBD2
TGTGCCAGCGGAGCCGGGACAGGGATCTATGGCTACACCTTC	CASGAGTGIYGYTF	TRBV7-9	TRBJ1-2	-	TRBD1
TGTGCCAGCAGCTTTCAGGGCAGTCAGCCCCAGCATTTT	CASSFQGSQPQHF	TRBV5-6	TRBJ1-5	-	-
TGTGCCAGCAGTAGGGGGTCGACGTATACCTACGAGCAGTACTTT	CASSRGSTYTYEQYF	TRBV6-5	TRBJ2-7	-	-
TGTGCCAGTAGACCCGGAGGGGAGAGCAATCAGCCCCAGCATTTT	CASRPGGESNQPQHF	TRBV19	TRBJ1-5	-	-
TGTGCCAGTAGTATAGGACAGGGTGAAAATTCACCCCTCCACTTT	CASSIGQGENSPLHF	TRBV19	TRBJ1-6	few	TRBD1
TGTGCCAGCAGCTCCCGACTAGCGGGAGGCACAGATACGCAGTATTTT	CASSSRLAGGTDTQYF	TRBV13	TRBJ2-3	-	TRBD2
TGTGCCAGCAGTTTCTCGGGACAGGGGAAGGACTATGGCTACACCTTC	CASSFSGQGKDYGYTF	TRBV27	TRBJ1-2	few	TRBD1
TGTGCCAGCAGCCTTCGGACAGGGTCAAATGAAAAACTGTTTTTT	CASSLRTGSNEKLFF	TRBV3-1/TRBV3-2	TRBJ1-4	-	TRBD1
TGTGCCAGCTGTGCGGGAGGGCCTGTCGATGAGCAGTTCTTC	CASCAGGPVDEQFF	TRBV27	TRBJ2-1	-	TRBD2
TGTGCCAGCAGGCCACAGGGGGCCGGTCGGGGCTACACCTTC	CASRPQGAGRGYTF	TRBV27	TRBJ1-2	-	TRBD1
TGTGCCTGGAGTGTACTTACGGGTACCAATCAGCCCCAGCATTTT	CAWSVLTGTNQPQHF	TRBV30	TRBJ1-5	-	-
TGTGCCAGCAGTTCGGTAACAGGGATCACCAACTATGGCTACACCTTC	CASSSVTGITNYGYTF	TRBV28	TRBJ1-2	-	-
TGTGCCAGCAGCTTCGGACAGGGGATTAACTATGGCTACACCTTC	CASSFGQGINYGYTF	TRBV9	TRBJ1-2	-	TRBD1
TGTGCCAGCGGAGTCAAGCGGGAGGGTAATGAGCAGTTCTTC	CASGVKREGNEQFF	TRBV27	TRBJ2-1	-	TRBD2
TGCGCCAGCAGCTTCTTACAGGGGAACACTGAAGCTTTCTTT	CASSFLQGNTEAFF	TRBV5-1	TRBJ1-1	-	-
TGTGCCAGCAGCCTAAACAGGGGGCTAGGGGAAAAACTGTTTTTT	CASSLNRGLGEKLFF	TRBV3-1/TRBV3-2	TRBJ1-4	-	TRBD1
TGTGCCAGCAACCCGTTCGGGGGAGGAACCACAGATACGCAGTATTTT	CASNPFGGGTTDTQYF	TRBV27	TRBJ2-3	-	-
TGTGCCAGCTCACTTGGGGGCTCTGACACTGAAGCTTTCTTT	CASSLGGSDTEAFF	TRBV18	TRBJ1-1	-	-
TGTGCCAGCAGCTTGGCGGGTCTTAATGAAAAACTGTTTTTT	CASSLAGLNEKLFF	TRBV5-4	TRBJ1-4	-	-